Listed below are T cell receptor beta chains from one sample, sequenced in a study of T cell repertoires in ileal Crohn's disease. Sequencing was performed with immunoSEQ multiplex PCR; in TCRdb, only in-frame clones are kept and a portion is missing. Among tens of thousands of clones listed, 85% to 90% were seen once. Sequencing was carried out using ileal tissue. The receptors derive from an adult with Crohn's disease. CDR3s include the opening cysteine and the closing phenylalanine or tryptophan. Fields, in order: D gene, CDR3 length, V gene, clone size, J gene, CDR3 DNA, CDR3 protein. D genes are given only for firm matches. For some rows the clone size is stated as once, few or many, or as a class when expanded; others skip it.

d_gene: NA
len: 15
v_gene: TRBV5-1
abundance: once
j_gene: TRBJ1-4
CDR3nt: TGCGCCAGCAGCCCGGGAGGCAGGGGCGATGAAAAACTGTTTTTT
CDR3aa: CASSPGGRGDEKLFF

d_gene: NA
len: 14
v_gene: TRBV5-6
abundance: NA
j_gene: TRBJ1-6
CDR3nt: TGTGCCAGCAGCTTGTTCTCCGGGTATTCACCCCTCCACTTT
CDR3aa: CASSLFSGYSPLHF

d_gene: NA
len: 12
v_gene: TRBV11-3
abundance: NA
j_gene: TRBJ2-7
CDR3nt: TGTGCCAGCAGCTTTGGAGAATACGAGCAGTACTTC
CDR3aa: CASSFGEYEQYF

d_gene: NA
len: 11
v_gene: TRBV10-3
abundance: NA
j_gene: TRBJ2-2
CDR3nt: TGTGCCATAGGGGTGACCGGGGAGCTGTTTTTT
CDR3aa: CAIGVTGELFF

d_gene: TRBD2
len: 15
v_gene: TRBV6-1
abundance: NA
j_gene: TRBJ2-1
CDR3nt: TGTGCCAGCACTCACTGGGAGGGGAACTACAATGAGCAGTTCTTC
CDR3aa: CASTHWEGNYNEQFF

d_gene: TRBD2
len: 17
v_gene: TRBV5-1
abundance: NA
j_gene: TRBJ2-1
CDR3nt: TGCGCCACTAGCCTTAGCGGGAAGTCACGGTTCTACAATGAGCAGTTCTTC
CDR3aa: CATSLSGKSRFYNEQFF

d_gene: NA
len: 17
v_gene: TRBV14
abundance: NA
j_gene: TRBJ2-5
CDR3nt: TGTGCCAGCAGCCAAGAGGGAGGCTATACGCTCCAAGAGACCCAGTACTTC
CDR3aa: CASSQEGGYTLQETQYF

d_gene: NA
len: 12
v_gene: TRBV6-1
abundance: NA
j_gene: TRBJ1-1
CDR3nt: TGTGCCAGCATTAAAACTGGGGCGGCAGCTTTCTTT
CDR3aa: CASIKTGAAAFF

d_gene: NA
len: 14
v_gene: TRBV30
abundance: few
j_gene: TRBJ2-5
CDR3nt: TGTGCCTGGGGGAGATCCGCGAGACAAGAGACCCAGTACTTC
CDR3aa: CAWGRSARQETQYF

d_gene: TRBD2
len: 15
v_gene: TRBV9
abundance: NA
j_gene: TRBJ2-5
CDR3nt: TGTGCCAGCAGCGCGGGACTAGCGGGGACCGAGACCCAGTACTTC
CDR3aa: CASSAGLAGTETQYF

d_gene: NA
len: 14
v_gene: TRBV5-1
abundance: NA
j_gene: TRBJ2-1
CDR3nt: TGCGCCAGCAGCTTGTACCCAGGGGAAAATGAGCAGTTCTTC
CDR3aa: CASSLYPGENEQFF

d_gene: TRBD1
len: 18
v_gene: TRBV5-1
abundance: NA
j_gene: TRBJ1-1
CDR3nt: TGCGCCAGCAGAATTCTTATGGGACAGGGGAGTGGTAACACTGAAGCTTTCTTT
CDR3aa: CASRILMGQGSGNTEAFF

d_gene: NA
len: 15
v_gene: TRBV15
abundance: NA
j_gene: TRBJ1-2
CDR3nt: TGTGCCACCAGCAGAGATCCGGTGGGGACTGACGGCTACACCTTC
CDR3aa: CATSRDPVGTDGYTF

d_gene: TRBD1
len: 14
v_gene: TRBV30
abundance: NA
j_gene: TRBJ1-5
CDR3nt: TGTGCCTGGACGCCTACAGGGGCTAATCAGCCCCAGCATTTT
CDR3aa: CAWTPTGANQPQHF